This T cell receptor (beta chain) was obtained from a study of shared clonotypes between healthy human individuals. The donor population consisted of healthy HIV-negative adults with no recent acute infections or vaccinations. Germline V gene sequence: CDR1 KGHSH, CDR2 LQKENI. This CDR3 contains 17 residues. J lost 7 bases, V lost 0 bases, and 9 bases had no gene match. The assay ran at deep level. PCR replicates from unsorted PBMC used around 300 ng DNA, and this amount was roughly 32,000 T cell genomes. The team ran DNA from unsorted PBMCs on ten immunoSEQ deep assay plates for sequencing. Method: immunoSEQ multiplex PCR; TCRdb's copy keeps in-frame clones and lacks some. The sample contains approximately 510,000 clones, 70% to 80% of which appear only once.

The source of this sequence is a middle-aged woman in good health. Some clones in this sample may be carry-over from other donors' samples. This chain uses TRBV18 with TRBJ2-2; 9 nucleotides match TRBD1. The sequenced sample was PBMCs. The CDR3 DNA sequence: TGTGCCAGCTCACCACCCAGGACAGGGGCGGCCTTCGGGGAGCTGTTTTTT. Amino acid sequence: CASSPPRTGAAFGELFF.